This TCR beta chain appears in the sequencing data of a study of OX40 agonist ivuxolimab in advanced cancers. Looking at the study overall: Patients got intravenous ivuxolimab at 0.01 to 10 mg/kg every 2 weeks. Among those treated, three patients had partial responses, one with hepatocellular carcinoma and two with cutaneous melanoma. Study-level findings and limits: On average, CD8+ T cells had more expanded clones than CD4+.

The assay was immunoSEQ multiplex PCR, and TCRdb's table has in-frame clones only and misses some. The sample shows tens of thousands of clones, about 90% of them seen only once. There are 15 residues in the CDR3. Per germline, CDR1 MNHEY and CDR2 SVGAGI. Deletions cut 6 bases from V and 0 bases from J, with 11 bases between. As regards this clone: What it recognizes is unknown.

This TCR came from an adult with an advanced solid tumor such as melanoma, head and neck, liver or kidney cancer. Here the sequenced sample was CD4+ or CD8+ T cells sorted from blood, taken in a trial of the OX40 agonist ivuxolimab. This chain joins TRBV6-5 and TRBJ1-4; D is ambiguous. The CDR3 sequence is CASSPSLATNEKLFF. The DNA of the CDR3 is TGTGCCAGCAGCCCATCACTGGCAACTAATGAAAAACTGTTTTTT.